This T cell receptor beta chain was identified in a study of cytomegalovirus exposure and HLA in healthy donors. In the case of this clone: The antigen is not known.

The PCR contained 60 Vbeta and 13 Jbeta primers. The table came from immunoSEQ multiplex PCR; TCRdb's copy has only in-frame clones and leaves some out. There are roughly 120,000 clones in the sample, with about 2.3% held by the top ten. This CDR3 contains 13 residues. Trimming took 5 bases from V and 11 from J; bases not matched to a gene: 6. Germline V gene data show CDR1 as SNHLY and CDR2 as FYNNEI. Findings and limits, study-wide: Equally common other TCR beta chains were less clonally expanded than HLA-associated ones, a later analysis found. 150 or so TCR beta chains were listed as cytomegalovirus-associated. Donor immune exposure was known only as CMV serostatus. The authors later found most CMV-associated TCR beta chains appeared HLA-restricted.

The chain couples TRBV2 to TRBJ2-5; TRBD2 aligns across 12 bases. This TCR was sampled from a man between 40 and 49 years old in good health and CMV-seronegative. Material: PBMCs. In DNA, the CDR3 is TGTGCCAGCAGTCTAGCGGGAGGGAGGGAGCAGTACTTC. Amino acid sequence: CASSLAGGREQYF.